This is a list of T cell receptor beta chains from one sample in a study of T cell repertoires in cytomegalovirus infection. One entry per CDR3 protein, called by TCRdb with MiXCR from the reads. The profile covers about 740,000 distinct CDR3 sequences, with about 40% appearing a single time and under 3% taken by the ten largest. The sequencing sample was made of PBMCs. Receptors originate from a human donor in good health (CMV status not recorded). Some clones in this sample may be carry-over from other donors' samples. The CDR3 runs from the conserved cysteine through the conserved F or W. Each record gives: V gene, clone size, D gene, J gene, CDR3 protein, CDR3 DNA. The D gene is left open where the match is weak. Some rows mark clone size as missing; the rest say once, few, many or name a class of expanded clone.

TRBV6-6	-	-	TRBJ2-7	CASSYSWEYEQYF	TGTGCCAGCAGTTACTCGTGGGAGTACGAGCAGTACTTC
TRBV4-2	-	-	TRBJ2-7	CASSLLEGPLSYEQYF	TGTGCCAGCAGCCTTTTGGAGGGTCCCCTCTCCTACGAGCAGTACTTC
TRBV7-2	many	TRBD1	TRBJ1-5	CASSRQGALGNQPQHF	TGTGCCAGCAGCCGTCAGGGGGCGCTTGGCAATCAGCCCCAGCATTTT
TRBV10-3	few	-	TRBJ1-1	CAISEGGVDTEAFF	TGTGCCATCAGTGAAGGGGGAGTAGACACTGAAGCTTTCTTT
TRBV6-6	few	TRBD1	TRBJ2-5	CASTQGARETQYF	TGTGCCAGCACCCAGGGGGCCCGAGAGACCCAGTACTTC
TRBV5-6	-	TRBD1	TRBJ1-2	CASSFFTGTGWDGYTF	TGTGCCAGCAGCTTTTTCACCGGGACAGGGTGGGATGGCTACACCTTC
TRBV20-1	few	-	TRBJ1-2	CSARDHRGINYGYTF	TGCAGTGCTAGAGATCACCGGGGGATAAACTATGGCTACACCTTC
TRBV12-3/TRBV12-4	-	-	TRBJ1-2	CASSLSHSLEGYTF	TGTGCCAGCAGTCTATCCCACAGTTTAGAGGGCTACACCTTC
TRBV6-1	few	-	TRBJ2-2	CATLTGTNTGELFF	TGTGCCACCCTGACAGGAACGAACACCGGGGAGCTGTTTTTT
TRBV11-1	-	TRBD2	TRBJ2-7	CASSLAGVILVDEQYF	TGTGCCAGCAGCCTAGCGGGAGTTATACTAGTCGACGAGCAGTACTTC
TRBV23-1	few	-	TRBJ1-1	CASRFCPGNTEAFF	TGCGCCAGCCGGTTCTGCCCGGGGAACACTGAAGCTTTCTTT
TRBV7-9	few	TRBD1	TRBJ1-4	CASTSSNSGTGVEKLFF	TGTGCCAGCACCTCTTCCAATTCCGGGACAGGGGTTGAAAAACTGTTTTTT
TRBV4-1	-	-	TRBJ2-1	CASSQEYGKFF	TGCGCCAGCAGCCAAGAATACGGGAAGTTCTTC
TRBV12-3/TRBV12-4	many	TRBD1	TRBJ2-2	CASRDRGTNTGELFF	TGTGCCAGCCGAGACAGGGGCACGAACACCGGGGAGCTGTTTTTT
TRBV4-1	-	-	TRBJ2-7	CASSQDGSYEQYF	TGCGCCAGCAGCCAAGACGGCTCCTACGAGCAGTACTTC
TRBV27	many	-	TRBJ2-3	CASSLNRPGDTQYF	TGTGCCAGCAGTTTGAATCGGCCAGGGGATACGCAGTATTTT
TRBV7-2	many	-	TRBJ2-5	CASSPNAQETQYF	TGTGCCAGCAGCCCGAATGCCCAAGAGACCCAGTACTTC
TRBV11-2	many	TRBD1	TRBJ1-4	CASSLGGTGSGKLFF	TGTGCCAGCAGCTTAGGGGGGACAGGGAGCGGAAAACTGTTTTTT
TRBV5-6	-	-	TRBJ1-1	CASSLDQLNTEAFF	TGTGCCAGCAGCTTGGACCAGCTGAACACTGAAGCTTTCTTT
TRBV6-6	few	-	TRBJ2-5	CASSAGLPQETQYF	TGTGCCAGCAGTGCCGGACTACCTCAAGAGACCCAGTACTTC
TRBV27	few	TRBD2	TRBJ2-7	CASSLITSGRVNEQYF	TGTGCCAGCAGTTTGATCACTAGCGGGAGAGTAAACGAGCAGTACTTC
TRBV7-9	few	-	TRBJ1-1	CASSLARKGYRAFF	TGTGCCAGCAGCTTAGCGAGGAAGGGGTATAGAGCTTTCTTT
TRBV7-2	many	-	TRBJ1-5	CASSPQAGTHSNQPQHF	TGTGCCAGCAGCCCCCAGGCCGGGACACATAGCAATCAGCCCCAGCATTTT
TRBV12-3/TRBV12-4	many	-	TRBJ1-5	CASSLGLPNQPQHF	TGTGCCAGCAGTTTAGGTTTACCCAATCAGCCCCAGCATTTT
TRBV20-1	once	TRBD2	TRBJ2-3	CSARGISGRARTDTQYF	TGCAGTGCTAGAGGAATTAGCGGGAGGGCCCGGACAGATACGCAGTATTTT
TRBV29-1	-	-	TRBJ2-2	CSVEEPRQRVSTGELFF	TGCAGCGTTGAAGAACCCCGGCAGCGCGTGTCCACCGGGGAGCTGTTTTTT
TRBV20-1	once	-	TRBJ2-3	CSAKPDWSPDTQYF	TGCAGTGCTAAACCGGACTGGAGCCCAGATACGCAGTATTTT
TRBV10-3	-	TRBD1	TRBJ1-1	CAISEGTGWETEAFF	TGTGCCATCAGTGAAGGGACAGGGTGGGAAACTGAAGCTTTCTTT
TRBV6-1	-	TRBD2	TRBJ2-7	CASTSGLALSYEQYF	TGTGCCAGCACCTCGGGACTAGCGCTTTCCTACGAGCAGTACTTC
TRBV6-6	-	-	TRBJ1-2	CASSSDEGYTF	TGTGCCAGCAGTTCAGACGAGGGCTACACCTTC
TRBV6-1	-	-	TRBJ1-4	CASSRDNEKLFF	TGTGCCAGCAGCAGGGATAATGAAAAACTGTTTTTT
TRBV7-6	-	-	TRBJ2-7	CASSAQPDSNYEQYF	TGTGCCAGCAGCGCACAACCTGACAGTAACTACGAGCAGTACTTC
TRBV7-6	many	-	TRBJ1-1	CASSLSSAGNTEAFF	TGTGCCAGCAGCTTATCCTCCGCGGGGAACACTGAAGCTTTCTTT
TRBV20-1	-	TRBD1	TRBJ1-1	CSVRGDRDFHTEAFF	TGCAGTGTTAGAGGGGACAGGGACTTCCACACTGAAGCTTTCTTT
TRBV12-3/TRBV12-4	-	-	TRBJ1-2	CASSRRSTGISNYGYTF	TGTGCCAGCAGTCGGCGTAGCACAGGGATAAGTAACTATGGCTACACCTTC